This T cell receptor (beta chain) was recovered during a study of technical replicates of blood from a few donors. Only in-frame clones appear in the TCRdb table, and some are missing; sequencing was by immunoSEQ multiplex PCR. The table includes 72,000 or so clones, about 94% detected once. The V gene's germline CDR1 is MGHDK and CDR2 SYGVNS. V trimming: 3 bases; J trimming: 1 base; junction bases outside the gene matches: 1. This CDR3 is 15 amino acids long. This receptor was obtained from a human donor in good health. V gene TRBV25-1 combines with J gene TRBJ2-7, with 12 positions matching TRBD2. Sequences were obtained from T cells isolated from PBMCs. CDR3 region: CASSETSGSSYEQYF. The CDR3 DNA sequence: TGTGCCAGCAGTGAGACTAGCGGGAGTTCCTACGAGCAGTACTTC.